This entry describes one T cell receptor (beta chain). Its antigen is currently unknown. This sequence may be a read error, since a much larger clone differs from it by one base. The germline CDR1 and CDR2 sequences are SEHNR and FQNEAQ (reference sequence). The CDR3 loop spans 15 amino acids. The source of the sample is a study of regulatory T cells in long-lasting Graves disease. The study's findings and limits: Sample size was small, which may have lowered accuracy.

The time point denotes: newly diagnosed GD, antithyroid drugs for less than 3 months. PBMC RNA served as the TCR library source. CDR3 regions were amplified by Arm-PCR using iRepertoire HTBI primers to build TCR beta libraries. Via MiXCR, TCRdb re-called the multiplex PCR reads, giving one row per CDR3 protein. The sample lists roughly 420,000 distinct CDR3 sequences, 11% to 15% occurring once. These same records also appear under a second study, on T cells in Graves' hyperthyroidism and ophthalmopathy.

Sequenced material: peripheral blood mononuclear cells (PBMCs), taken at new diagnosis, from a patient treated with antithyroid drugs. The sequence was obtained from a woman aged 50 to 60 with Graves disease. The V gene is TRBV7-9, the J gene TRBJ2-3; 8 bases align to TRBD2. The CDR3, as DNA: TGTGCCAGCAGCATAAGCGGGAGTTTCTCAGATACGCACTATTTT. Its protein is CASSISGSFSDTHYF.